Below, 24 T cell receptor beta chains from the same sample are listed, as sequenced in a study of response to subunit inactivated influenza vaccine. TCRdb ran MiXCR on the RT-PCR reads and lists one entry per CDR3 protein. This table has under 200,000 distinct CDR3 sequences, approximately 10% appearing once. The sequences come from non-naive T cells sorted from PBMCs, collected 45 days after vaccination. These receptors were collected from a man between 50 and 59 years old who received an inactivated influenza vaccine.

This clonotype came up many times. V gene TRBV5-1 combines with J gene TRBJ1-2, with D unclear. The CDR3 loop spans 12 amino acids. Germline V lookup: CDR1 SGHRS, CDR2 YFSETQ. With 1 base removed from V and 7 bases from J, the gap between germline ends came to 8 bases. The CDR3 bases are TGCGCCAGCAGCTTGCAAGGGTTTGGCTACACCTTC. Translated: CASSLQGFGYTF.

The chain joins TRBV6-4 to TRBJ2-6; 7 bases are a match to TRBD2. CDR3 size: 17 residues. Germline assignment: CDR1 MRHNA and CDR2 SNTAGT. V lost 3 bases to trimming and J lost 4 bases; unmatched junction nucleotides: 9. CDR3 DNA: TGTGCCAGCAGTGAAAGGGCGGGAGTAGCGGGGGCCAACGTCCTGACTTTC. Protein: CASSERAGVAGANVLTF.

At least ten counts were recorded for this clonotype. The rearrangement links TRBV29-1 to TRBJ1-2; D possibly corresponds to TRBD1 (5 bases). V gave up 3 bases and J gave up 4 bases, with 12 bases separating them. Germline CDR1 is SQVTM and CDR2 is ANQGSEA. This CDR3 spans 13 amino acids. This CDR3 is CSVDSRGSYGYTF. The DNA for the CDR3 is TGCAGCGTTGATTCTAGGGGCAGCTATGGCTACACCTTC.

This clonotype was seen many times. The chain links TRBV15 to TRBJ2-6, with D possibly being TRBD1 or TRBD2 (5 bases each). The germline CDR1 and CDR2 sequences are LNHNV and YYDKDF (reference sequence). The CDR3 has 16 residues. Trimming pared 3 bases from V and 0 bases from J, leaving 9 bases between. CDR3 region: CATSRGRYSGANVLTF. Here the CDR3 DNA reads TGTGCCACCAGCAGGGGACGGTACTCTGGGGCCAACGTCCTGACTTTC.

V usage is TRBV7-6 and J usage is TRBJ2-7; 10 nucleotides align to TRBD2. This CDR3 region has 15 residues. The V and J ends lost 5 bases and 0 bases, in that order; junction bases with no gene match: 4. CDR1 and CDR2 from the germline V gene are SGHVS and FNYEAQ. The CDR3 nucleotides read TGTGCCAGCAGCCTGGGGACTAGCGCCTCCTACGAGCAGTACTTC. Translated, it gives CASSLGTSASYEQYF. Full variable domain (remainder filled in from reference TRBV7-6 and TRBJ2-7): GAGVSQSPRYKVTKRGQDVALRCDPISGHVSLYWYRQALGQGPEFLTYFNYEAQQDKSGLPNDRFSAERPEGSISTLTIQRTEQRDSAMYRCASSLGTSASYEQYFGPGTRLTVT.

At least ten counts were recorded for this clonotype. The chain combines TRBV14 with TRBJ2-1; the D gene could be TRBD1 or TRBD2 (5 bases each). The length of the CDR3 is 14 residues. V dropped 4 bases and J dropped 2 bases, with 9 bases sitting between them. Germline V gene data show CDR1 as SGHDN and CDR2 as FVKESK. DNA of the CDR3: TGTGCCAGCAGCCCGGGACGGACCTACAATGAGCAGTTCTTC. Residues: CASSPGRTYNEQFF.

A few counts support this clonotype. V usage is TRBV3-1 and J usage is TRBJ1-2; D not resolved. The CDR3 is 14 residues long. Germline CDR1 reads LGHDT; CDR2 reads YNNKEL (reference sequence). Trimming took off 3 bases at V and 4 bases at J, with 12 bases between the two ends. Written as DNA, the CDR3 is TGTGCCAGCAGCCATAAATCCGGCGTCTATGGCTACACCTTC. This translates into CASSHKSGVYGYTF.

This clonotype was observed many times. The V gene is TRBV3-1, the J gene TRBJ2-1, with 9 positions matching TRBD1. Trimming at V came to 5 bases and at J to 8 bases, leaving 7 bases not matched to a gene. This CDR3 has 14 amino acids. CDR1 is LGHDT, CDR2 YNNKEL, per germline (reference sequence). CDR3 sequence (DNA): TGTGCCAGCAGCTCTCGGACAGGGGTCGATGAGCAGTTCTTC. This sequence encodes CASSSRTGVDEQFF.

The V gene is TRBV5-6, the J gene TRBJ2-5, with D unclear. Trimming took 1 base from V and 1 from J, leaving 8 bases between them. This CDR3 is 14 amino acids long. Germline V CDR1 and CDR2: SGHDT, YYEEEE. CDR3: CASSLLQVQETQYF. For the CDR3, the DNA is TGTGCCAGCAGCTTGTTACAAGTCCAAGAGACCCAGTACTTC.

This clonotype was seen a handful of times. The rearrangement uses TRBV6-5 and TRBJ2-3; D possibly corresponds to TRBD2 (6 bases). V lost 2 bases to trimming and J lost 5 bases, with 14 bases between them. The CDR3 spans 15 residues. Looked up from germline, CDR1 is MNHEY and CDR2 is SVGAGI. The CDR3 region is CASSYLGGGQDTQYF. As DNA, the CDR3 is TGTGCCAGCAGTTACCTCGGGGGTGGCCAAGATACGCAGTATTTT.

This clonotype was seen repeatedly, ten times or more. The chain uses TRBV7-9 and TRBJ2-1; D ambiguous. Trimming cost V 10 bases and J 0 bases, with 22 bases left between them. The V gene's germline CDR1 is SEHNR and CDR2 FQNEAQ (reference sequence). CDR3 length equals 17 residues. The DNA of the CDR3 is TGTGCCATATCCTCGAGGAGTAGCCAGAGCTCCTACAATGAGCAGTTCTTC. It codes for CAISSRSSQSSYNEQFF. Combining the CDR3 with reference TRBV7-9 and TRBJ2-1 gives the whole variable domain DTGVSQNPRHKITKRGQNVTFRCDPISEHNRLYWYRQTLGQGPEFLTYFQNEAQLEKSRLLSDRFSAERPKGSFSTLEIQRTEQGDSAMYLCAISSRSSQSSYNEQFFGPGTRLTVL.

The gene calls are TRBV6-1 and TRBJ1-5; possible D gene TRBD1, 5 bases. The CDR3 has 14 residues. Trimming stripped 4 bases from V and 6 bases from J, with 13 bases between. Germline assignment: CDR1 MNHNS and CDR2 SASEGT. The DNA of the CDR3 is TGTGCCAGCAGTGGGGCGGGGGGGGGTCAGCCCCAGCATTTT. Amino acid sequence: CASSGAGGGQPQHF.

This clonotype was found many times. This chain connects TRBV12-3 or TRBV12-4 to TRBJ2-5, with D possibly being TRBD2 (5 bases). The CDR3 loop spans 15 amino acids. V was pared by 4 bases and J by 3 bases, with 15 bases between. The CDR3 protein is CASSYWAGGEETQYF. The CDR3 coding sequence is TGTGCCAGCAGTTATTGGGCTGGAGGAGAAGAGACCCAGTACTTC.

This clonotype was seen a handful of times. The chain employs TRBV7-2 and TRBJ2-7; TRBD2 matches at 10 bases. J gave up 6 bases and V 5 bases, and 13 bases lay outside the gene matches. From germline, CDR1 is SGHTA and CDR2 FQGNSA. This CDR3 contains 16 residues. CDR3 DNA sequence: TGTGCCAGCAGCCTCCAGAGCGGGAGGGCCCGATCCGAGCAGTACTTC. Protein product: CASSLQSGRARSEQYF.

There are a few counts of this clonotype. The rearrangement links TRBV6-1 to TRBJ1-5; 7 positions match TRBD1. The germline CDR1 and CDR2 sequences are MNHNS and SASEGT. J lost 2 bases, V lost 2 bases, and 3 bases had no gene match. The CDR3 length is 15 residues. The CDR3 DNA is TGTGCCAGCAGTGAACGGGGACAGCGCAATCAGCCCCAGCATTTT. Its protein is CASSERGQRNQPQHF.

This clonotype occurred a few times. The chain carries TRBV28 and TRBJ2-6; TRBD1 might be the D (5 bases). V was trimmed by 5 bases and J by 4 bases, leaving 9 bases between them. CDR1 and CDR2 (germline): MDHEN, SYDVKM. CDR3 length: 14 amino acids. The CDR3 here is CASSDPGGANVLTF. The CDR3 DNA is TGTGCCAGCAGTGACCCAGGGGGGGCCAACGTCCTGACTTTC.

This clonotype has more than one count but fewer than ten. A read error may be the cause here, since a much bigger clone is one base away. V is TRBV20-1 and J is TRBJ2-2; D is perhaps TRBD1 (7 bases). The CDR3 runs to 14 residues. Germline CDR1 reads DFQATT; CDR2 reads SNEGSKA (reference sequence). CDR3 region: CSARTGGGTGELSF. The CDR3 DNA is TGCAGTGCTAGAACCGGAGGGGGCACCGGGGAGCTGTCTTTT.

This clonotype was detected a few times. The CDR3 loop is CASSLGQGPQETQYF. As DNA, the CDR3 is TGCGCCAGCAGCTTAGGACAGGGCCCCCAAGAGACCCAGTACTTC. The rearrangement links TRBV5-1 to TRBJ2-5, with TRBD1 matching 8 bases. This CDR3 is 15 amino acids long. CDR1 and CDR2 (germline): SGHRS, YFSETQ. The V and J ends lost 2 bases and 1 base, in that order; junction bases with no gene match: 4.

This clonotype was counted at least ten times. CDR3 residues: CASSLFTTAGRYGYTF. The CDR3 DNA sequence: TGTGCCAGCAGTTTATTTACGACAGCGGGTCGTTATGGCTACACCTTC. This chain links TRBV12-3 or TRBV12-4 with TRBJ1-2; D is possibly TRBD1 (5 bases). Deletions cut 2 bases from V and 5 bases from J, with 18 bases between. This CDR3 is built from 16 residues.

This clonotype has at least ten counts. The rearrangement links TRBV6-2 or TRBV6-3 to TRBJ2-1, with 8 bases identical to TRBD1. The CDR3 extends over 14 amino acids. Germline V CDR1 and CDR2: MNHEY, SVGEGT. Unmatched junction bases numbered 6, after V lost 6 bases and J lost 5 bases. For the CDR3, the DNA is TGTGCCAGCAGAACAGGGGGTATTCACAATGAGCAGTTCTTC. Encoded protein: CASRTGGIHNEQFF.

V gene TRBV20-1 combines with J gene TRBJ2-3, with unresolved D. The germline gives CDR1 DFQATT, CDR2 SNEGSKA (reference sequence). The CDR3 is 11 amino acids. Trimming removed 3 bases at V and 6 bases at J, with 7 bases between. CDR3 sequence reads: CSASPYDTQYF. CDR3 bases: TGCAGTGCTAGCCCTTACGATACGCAGTATTTT.

CDR3 protein: CSVAGSGNTIYF. DNA of the CDR3: TGCAGCGTGGCTGGGTCTGGAAACACCATATATTTT. The chain employs TRBV29-1 and TRBJ1-3, with D uncertain. This CDR3 has 12 amino acids. Deletions cut 6 bases from V and 1 base from J, with 7 bases between. Germline V lookup: CDR1 SQVTM, CDR2 ANQGSEA.

This clonotype was seen ten or more times. J is TRBJ2-1 and V is TRBV7-9, with D perhaps matching TRBD1 (7 bases). The CDR3 runs to 17 residues. Germline V gene lookup returns CDR1 SEHNR and CDR2 FQNEAQ (reference sequence). V shed 5 bases and J shed 2 bases, with 19 bases lying between them. The CDR3 loop reads CASSLDGGGPAYNEQFF. DNA of the CDR3: TGTGCCAGCAGCCTCGACGGAGGGGGCCCTGCCTACAATGAGCAGTTCTTC.

In its sample, this clonotype was seen many times. The rearrangement joins TRBV6-5 to TRBJ2-6; perhaps TRBD1 as D (5 bases). V was cut by 2 bases and J by 0 bases, with 8 bases left in between. The CDR3 is 16 residues long. Germline loops: CDR1 MNHEY, CDR2 SVGAGI. CDR3 protein: CASSYQGRSGANVLTF. Here the CDR3 DNA reads TGTGCCAGCAGTTACCAGGGCCGCTCTGGGGCCAACGTCCTGACTTTC.